The clone carrying this T cell receptor beta chain was counted ten times or more. Its antigen is not identified. This CDR3 spans 15 amino acids. The V and J ends lost 1 base and 2 bases respectively, with 8 bases between them. CDR1 LNHNV and CDR2 YYDKDF come from the germline V gene (reference sequence). This specimen comes from a study of T cells in Graves' hyperthyroidism and ophthalmopathy. Findings and limits, study-wide: From stable hyperthyroidism, ophthalmopathy was separated by a 13 V-J model. Appearing also in blood were most of the thyroid clonotypes expanded above 0.001.

Each diagnosis drew on symptoms, thyroxine, TRAb, thyroid ultrasound and orbital computed tomography findings. Amplification of TCR beta CDR3 regions used RNA as the template. The study used the HTBI primer set for a first-round RT-PCR of the TCR CDR3. TCRdb processed the multiplex PCR reads anew with MiXCR; each CDR3 protein has one entry. There are around 350,000 distinct CDR3 sequences in the sample; about 18% occur only once, and around 3.4% lies in the top ten. The clonotype originates from a woman aged 18-29 years with Graves' hyperthyroidism. The genes are TRBV15 and TRBJ2-2; D possibly corresponds to TRBD2 (6 bases). Sequencing was done on a sample of blood. For the CDR3, the DNA is TGTGCCACCAGCAGAGCGGGGGACAACACCGGGGAGCTGTTTTTT. It specifies CATSRAGDNTGELFF.